This T cell receptor beta chain was found in a study of T-cell reconstitution after alpha-beta-depleted transplantation in children. With 7 bases clipped from V and 4 bases from J, the junction kept 8 bases outside the gene matches. The CDR3 consists of 15 residues. Unique molecular identifiers were incorporated during preparation of the TCRbeta library. TCRdb used MiXCR to reprocess the PCR reads, holding one entry per CDR3 protein. This sample has roughly 300,000 distinct CDR3 sequences, with around 10% found just once. V usage is TRBV12-3 or TRBV12-4 and J usage is TRBJ2-3; the match to TRBD2 covers 10 bases. This clonotype was sampled from a human donor who donated a stem cell graft to a child with acute lymphoblastic leukemia. Here the sequenced sample was PBMCs from the stem cell graft donor, taken from the stem cell graft. CDR3 nucleotides: TGTGCCAGCACCCAAGCGGGAGGGCCCTCAGATACGCAGTATTTT. This codes for CASTQAGGPSDTQYF.